The 31 T cell receptor beta chains presented below share a single source sample, sequenced in a study of blood T cells in healthy people across ages. Next came a second PCR, run for about 6 to 12 cycles, which used a sample-barcoded 5' primer along with a J-beta primer mix. TCRdb reprocessed the 5' RACE reads via MiXCR and lists one record per CDR3 protein. The sample has 1,800,000 or so distinct CDR3 sequences, roughly two fifths seen once; the top ten hold roughly 23%. What was sequenced was blood. These receptors came from a human donor in good health.

The chain links TRBV20-1 to TRBJ2-3; D is uncertain. Looked up from germline, CDR1 is DFQATT and CDR2 is SNEGSKA (reference sequence). The CDR3 totals 14 residues. V was cut by 3 bases and J by 2 bases, with 12 bases left in between. The DNA for the CDR3 is TGCAGTGCTAGTTGGTTCATTACCACAGATACGCAGTATTTT. Translated: CSASWFITTDTQYF.

This clonotype was observed a single time. This chain connects TRBV4-3 to TRBJ2-1, with 8 nucleotides matching TRBD2. The CDR3 is 16 amino acids. Trimming cost V 0 bases and J 4 bases; bases outside gene matches: 5. Germline values: CDR1 LGHNA, CDR2 YSLEER. CDR3 in DNA: TGCGCCAGCAGCCAAGATTACGCGGGGGGTTACAATGAGCAGTTCTTC. It codes for CASSQDYAGGYNEQFF.

The sample holds a few counts of this clonotype. The V call is TRBV28, the J call TRBJ2-1; 9 nucleotides agree with TRBD2. Per germline, CDR1 MDHEN and CDR2 SYDVKM. This CDR3 contains 17 residues. With V trimmed by 1 base and J by 3 bases, 7 bases remained unmatched. Here the CDR3 DNA reads TGTGCCAGCAGTTTATTCGCGGGGGGGTCTTTCTACAATGAGCAGTTCTTC. It codes for CASSLFAGGSFYNEQFF.

The rearrangement joins TRBV20-1 to TRBJ1-1; 8 bases align to TRBD1. Germline V lookup: CDR1 DFQATT, CDR2 SNEGSKA (reference sequence). The CDR3 covers 14 residues. After removal of 1 base from V and 5 bases from J, the junction contained 6 bases not matched to a gene. The CDR3: CSARAQGAETEAFF. The CDR3 bases are TGCAGTGCTAGAGCCCAGGGGGCTGAGACTGAAGCTTTCTTT.

V usage is TRBV20-1 and J usage is TRBJ1-1; 8 positions match TRBD1. The ends lost 1 base at V and 0 bases at J; junction bases unmatched: 7. CDR1 and CDR2 (germline): DFQATT, SNEGSKA (reference sequence). CDR3 length: 16 amino acids. The CDR3 DNA reads TGCAGTGCTAGAGTAGGGACAGGTGACCTGAACACTGAAGCTTTCTTT. Translated, it gives CSARVGTGDLNTEAFF.

The chain joins TRBV2 to TRBJ2-5; D might be TRBD2 (6 bases). Germline assignment: CDR1 SNHLY and CDR2 FYNNEI. The ends were cut back, 6 bases at V and 5 bases at J, with 19 bases in the middle. This CDR3 region has 15 residues. CDR3 protein: CASRVEVAGRETQYF. CDR3 DNA: TGTGCCAGCAGAGTCGAGGTCGCGGGACGGGAGACCCAGTACTTC.

J is TRBJ2-7 and V is TRBV28; 7 nucleotides line up with TRBD1. This CDR3 has 12 residues. The germline V gene encodes CDR1 MDHEN and CDR2 SYDVKM. CDR3: CGSTGSNYEQYF. CDR3 DNA: TGTGGATCGACAGGGAGTAACTACGAGCAGTACTTC.

The V and J genes are TRBV13 and TRBJ2-1, with D possibly called TRBD1 or TRBD2 (5 bases each). V lost 4 bases, J lost 8 bases, and 18 bases lay in between. The CDR3 has 15 residues. Germline CDR1 reads PRHDT; CDR2 reads FYEKMQ (reference sequence). The CDR3: CASSSLRDLVDEQFF. In DNA, the CDR3 is TGTGCCAGCAGCTCCCTACGGGACCTAGTAGATGAGCAGTTCTTC. The entire variable domain, with the rest obtained from reference TRBV13 and TRBJ2-1, is as follows: AAGVIQSPRHLIKEKRETATLKCYPIPRHDTVYWYQQGPGQDPQFLISFYEKMQSDKGSIPDRFSAQQFSDYHSELNMSSLELGDSALYFCASSSLRDLVDEQFFGPGTRLTVL.

CDR3 nucleotides: TGTGCCAGCAGACCCGGACCTTCTAGTGAAAAACTGTTTTTT. As protein: CASRPGPSSEKLFF. This chain joins TRBV7-2 and TRBJ1-4; D call uncertain. The CDR3 spans 14 residues. Trimming stripped 6 bases from V and 7 bases from J, with 15 bases between. CDR1 SGHTA and CDR2 FQGNSA come from the germline V gene.

The genes are TRBV18 and TRBJ2-1, with D perhaps assigned TRBD1 or TRBD2 (5 bases each). The CDR3 spans 16 residues. Germline-derived CDR1 and CDR2 are KGHSH and LQKENI. Trimming stripped 4 bases from V and 10 bases from J, with 23 bases between. The CDR3 nucleotides are TGTGCCAGCTCACGGGACCTGGGAACCAGCTCCTACGAGCAGTTCTTC. Translating it yields CASSRDLGTSSYEQFF.

V gene TRBV15 combines with J gene TRBJ1-1; D is unresolved. V lost 1 base and J lost 4, with 7 bases in between. Germline V CDR1 and CDR2: LNHNV, YYDKDF (reference sequence). The length of the CDR3 is 13 residues. CDR3 protein: CATSRAGVTEAFF. In DNA, the CDR3 is TGTGCCACCAGCAGAGCTGGGGTCACTGAAGCTTTCTTT.

Note on this clonotype: The germline gene is not matched at one end of the junction; a read error may be the cause. The chain couples TRBV13 to TRBJ2-7; 8 positions match TRBD1. The germline V gene has CDR1 PRHDT and CDR2 FYEKMQ (reference sequence). The CDR3 length is 15 residues. The CDR3 loop reads CASSLGRGQIYERYF. CDR3 in DNA: TGTGCCAGCAGCTTAGGCAGGGGGCAGATCTACGAGCGGTACTTC.

This clonotype came up many times. The chain employs TRBV10-3 and TRBJ1-6; TRBD1 matches at 7 bases. V lost 10 bases, J lost 6 bases, and 3 bases stayed unmatched. The CDR3 is 12 amino acids. CDR1 and CDR2 from the germline V gene are ENHRY and SYGVKD. The CDR3 sequence: CASRDSNSPLHF. In DNA, the CDR3 is TGTGCCAGCCGGGACAGTAATTCACCCCTCCACTTT.

V is TRBV4-2 and J is TRBJ1-1, with a tentative D call TRBD1 (6 bases). CDR3 length: 16 amino acids. CDR1 and CDR2 from the germline V gene are LGHNA and YNFKEQ. Between the trimmed V and J ends, which lost 2 bases and 1 base, there was a span of 14 bases. The CDR3 nucleotides are TGTGCCAGCAGCCAAAGAAGGGGGGGCCCGAACACTGAAGCTTTCTTT. Amino acid sequence: CASSQRRGGPNTEAFF.

The genes are TRBV29-1 and TRBJ2-3, with 7 positions matching TRBD1. V gave up 6 bases and J gave up 2 bases; unmatched junction bases: 5. The CDR3 runs 13 residues. Looked up from germline, CDR1 is SQVTM and CDR2 is ANQGSEA. The CDR3 sequence: CSVGTVHTDTQYF. As DNA, the CDR3 is TGCAGCGTGGGGACAGTCCACACAGATACGCAGTATTTT.

This clonotype occurred a few times. The chain couples TRBV6-6 to TRBJ2-7, with D possibly being TRBD1 or TRBD2 (5 bases each). The V and J ends lost 4 bases and 0 bases respectively, with 13 bases between them. Germline lookup yields CDR1 MNHNY and CDR2 SVGAGI (reference sequence). The CDR3 has 15 residues. CDR3 region: CASSFTEGNSYEQYF. The CDR3 nucleotides read TGTGCCAGCAGTTTCACAGAGGGGAACTCCTACGAGCAGTACTTC.

The rearrangement joins TRBV4-3 to TRBJ1-5; no definite D call. V lost 2 bases and J 4 bases, leaving 9 bases between the germline ends. The CDR3 loop spans 14 amino acids. The germline V gene has CDR1 LGHNA and CDR2 YSLEER. CDR3: CASSQMRGNQPQHF. CDR3 coding DNA: TGCGCCAGCAGCCAAATGAGAGGGAATCAGCCCCAGCATTTT.

The chain joins TRBV7-9 to TRBJ1-5; D may be TRBD1 (6 bases). CDR1 is SEHNR and CDR2 is FQNEAQ in the germline V gene (reference sequence). V lost 5 bases and J lost 0, with 14 bases in between. CDR3 length: 16 residues. The CDR3 region is CASSRRTATSNQPQHF. CDR3 in DNA: TGTGCCAGCAGCAGAAGGACAGCTACTAGCAATCAGCCCCAGCATTTT.

The J gene is TRBJ2-1, the V gene TRBV7-9; 9 positions agree with TRBD1. The CDR3 spans 14 residues. Germline assignment: CDR1 SEHNR and CDR2 FQNEAQ (reference sequence). The V segment lost 2 bases and the J segment 5 bases; nucleotides outside the gene matches: 1. The CDR3: CASSLWDRDNEQFF. For the CDR3, the DNA is TGTGCCAGCAGCTTATGGGACAGGGACAATGAGCAGTTCTTC.

In its sample, this clonotype was seen once. The chain employs TRBV7-2 and TRBJ2-7, with D perhaps TRBD1 or TRBD2 (7 bases each). The CDR3 totals 15 residues. V dropped 2 bases and J dropped 3 bases, with 14 bases sitting between them. Germline V gene data show CDR1 as SGHTA and CDR2 as FQGNSA. This CDR3 reads CASSLLQGRDYEQYF. CDR3 nucleotides: TGTGCCAGCAGCTTACTACAGGGGAGGGACTACGAGCAGTACTTC.

The CDR3 DNA follows: TGTGCCAGCAGTTTCTCCCCTCTCCTAGCGGGGGGCCAAGAGACCCAGTACTTC. Translated, it gives CASSFSPLLAGGQETQYF. The chain links TRBV6-5 to TRBJ2-5; 11 nucleotides agree with TRBD2. V shed 4 bases, J shed 1 base, and the junction held 11 bases outside the gene matches. The CDR3 contains 18 residues. Germline V gene sequence: CDR1 MNHEY, CDR2 SVGAGI.

The chain recombines TRBV20-1 with TRBJ1-2; 7 bases map to TRBD1. The V and J ends lost 5 bases and 4 bases, in that order; junction bases with no gene match: 13. Germline lookup yields CDR1 DFQATT and CDR2 SNEGSKA (reference sequence). This CDR3 comprises 15 residues. The CDR3, as DNA: TGCAGTGCTGACCCCCGGCAGGGGGGTCCCTATGGCTACACCTTC. It is translated as CSADPRQGGPYGYTF.

This clonotype was counted between two and nine times. The rearrangement uses TRBV12-5 and TRBJ1-5, with D unclear. V was cut by 1 base and J by 5 bases, with 6 bases left in between. The germline V gene encodes CDR1 LGHNT and CDR2 FRNRAP. This CDR3 is built from 13 residues. For the CDR3, the DNA is TGTGCTAGTGGTTTGGAGGAATATCAGCCCCAGCATTTT. Translation gives CASGLEEYQPQHF. The full variable domain, its missing parts supplied by reference TRBV12-5 and TRBJ1-5, is DARVTQTPRHKVTEMGQEVTMRCQPILGHNTVFWYRQTMMQGLELLAYFRNRAPLDDSGMPKDRFSAEMPDATLATLKIQPSEPRDSAVYFCASGLEEYQPQHFGDGTRLSIL.

A few counts support this clonotype. The genes are TRBV20-1 and TRBJ1-4, with 7 bases that match TRBD1. Germline CDR1 reads DFQATT; CDR2 reads SNEGSKA (reference sequence). CDR3 size: 14 residues. V was clipped by 5 bases and J by 8 bases; unmatched bases: 11. For the CDR3, the DNA is TGCAGTGCTCTTCCAGGGGGAAGTCGGGAAAAACTGTTTTTT. It yields the protein CSALPGGSREKLFF.

At least ten counts were recorded for this clonotype. The V gene is TRBV4-3, the J gene TRBJ2-3; 7 nucleotides match TRBD1. The CDR3 contains 14 residues. Germline V gives CDR1 LGHNA, CDR2 YSLEER. V was pared by 3 bases and J by 2 bases, with 2 bases of the junction left unmatched. The CDR3 region is CASSQTGYTDTQYF. CDR3 in DNA: TGCGCCAGCAGCCAGACAGGGTACACAGATACGCAGTATTTT.

A few counts support this clonotype. This rearrangement joins TRBV11-2 to TRBJ2-5, with D uncertain. The V end was cut by 0 bases, the J end by 3 bases, with 17 bases between. Germline V CDR1 and CDR2: SGHAT, FQNNGV. This CDR3 region has 17 residues. The CDR3 loop is CASSLDLSVWGEETQYF. DNA of the CDR3: TGTGCCAGCAGCTTAGATCTTTCGGTTTGGGGTGAAGAGACCCAGTACTTC.

This clonotype was counted between two and nine times. The V gene is TRBV7-3, the J gene TRBJ1-2, with 9 bases fitting TRBD1. The germline V gene has CDR1 SGHTA and CDR2 FQGTGA. Germline trimming cut 6 bases from V and 5 bases from J; bases unmatched to any gene: 10. The CDR3 covers 15 residues. CDR3 loop: CASRPARDRVYGYTF. CDR3 sequence (DNA): TGTGCCAGCAGGCCAGCTAGGGACAGGGTGTATGGCTACACCTTC.

The chain joins TRBV25-1 to TRBJ1-6, with a weak D call TRBD1 (6 bases). CDR1 is MGHDK and CDR2 is SYGVNS in the germline V gene. The CDR3 loop spans 12 amino acids. Trimming removed 7 bases at V and 8 bases at J, with 9 bases between. The CDR3 sequence is CASKQGDSPLHF. CDR3 in DNA: TGTGCCAGCAAACAGGGAGATTCACCCCTCCACTTT.

V is TRBV28 and J is TRBJ1-2; possible D gene TRBD1, 6 bases. In germline, CDR1 is MDHEN, CDR2 SYDVKM. Trimming pared 6 bases from V and 4 bases from J, leaving 12 bases between. This CDR3 has 13 residues. CDR3 sequence: CASSEGVGYGYTF. The CDR3 bases are TGTGCCAGCAGCGAGGGGGTAGGCTATGGCTACACCTTC.

The rearrangement joins TRBV6-2 or TRBV6-3 to TRBJ1-4; D possibly corresponds to TRBD1 (6 bases). Per the germline V gene, CDR1 is MNHEY and CDR2 is SVGEGT. The V end was cut by 6 bases, the J end by 3 bases, with 14 bases between. This CDR3 spans 15 amino acids. The CDR3 is CASSWTDFANEKLFF. Here the CDR3 DNA reads TGTGCCAGCAGCTGGACAGATTTCGCTAATGAAAAACTGTTTTTT.

This sequence joins TRBV12-3 or TRBV12-4 and TRBJ1-1, with 7 bases matching TRBD1. J lost 4 bases, V lost 5 bases, and 10 bases had no gene match. The CDR3 spans 15 residues. The CDR3 nucleotides are TGTGCCAGCAGTCTCCAGACAGGGTTTGGCACTGAAGCTTTCTTT. This gives the protein CASSLQTGFGTEAFF.